This T cell receptor beta chain was identified during a study of T cells in Graves' hyperthyroidism and ophthalmopathy. Findings and caveats of the study: Expanded thyroid clonotypes (above 0.001) were mostly also found in blood.

Amplified regions were TCR beta CDR3 sequences from RNA transcripts. The TCR CDR3 was amplified in a first-round RT-PCR using the HTBI primer set. TCRdb passed the multiplex PCR reads through MiXCR, listing each CDR3 protein once. In the table there are around 340,000 distinct CDR3 sequences, around 18% of which are singletons. Ophthalmopathy cases scored 3 or more on the Clinical Activity Score and 4 or more on NOSPECS grade, with duration below 3 months. For the diagnoses, clinical symptoms, serum thyroxine and TRAb, thyroid ultrasound and orbital computed tomography were used. Fresh peripheral blood, approximately 9.1 ml, was the source of the PBMCs. Trimming removed 3 bases from V and 6 bases from J, with 14 bases in between. The CDR3 spans 14 residues. Germline-derived CDR1 and CDR2 are SGHTA and FQGNSA. With respect to this clonotype: Its cognate antigen is unknown.

The J gene is TRBJ1-1, the V gene TRBV7-2; perhaps TRBD1 as D (6 bases). Material: blood. The clonotype comes from a woman in her thirties or forties with Graves' ophthalmopathy. The chain's CDR3 is CASSFGGRGAEAFF. In nucleotides, the CDR3 is TGTGCCAGCAGCTTTGGGGGGCGGGGAGCTGAAGCTTTCTTT.